The clone carrying this T cell receptor beta chain was detected only a few times. The record originates from a study of early T cells in non-severe SARS-CoV-2 infection. From germline, CDR1 is GTSNPN and CDR2 SVGIG (reference sequence). Losses at the gene ends were 0 bases for V and 5 bases for J; bases not matched to a gene: 3. The CDR3 is made up of 14 amino acids. Unique molecular identifier tags were affixed to discrete cDNA molecules. TCRdb re-derived calls from the 5' RACE reads in MiXCR, one entry per CDR3 protein. The table shows around 34,000 distinct CDR3 sequences, with 4.6% occurring only once.

Sequencing used whole blood. The sequence came from an adult who was a healthcare worker with PCR-confirmed SARS-CoV-2 infection or an uninfected control (not recorded which). The chain uses TRBV30 and TRBJ2-1; 8 nucleotides match TRBD2. The CDR3 reads CAWSVTGGHNEQFF. The CDR3 coding sequence is TGTGCCTGGAGTGTGACGGGGGGGCACAATGAGCAGTTCTTC.